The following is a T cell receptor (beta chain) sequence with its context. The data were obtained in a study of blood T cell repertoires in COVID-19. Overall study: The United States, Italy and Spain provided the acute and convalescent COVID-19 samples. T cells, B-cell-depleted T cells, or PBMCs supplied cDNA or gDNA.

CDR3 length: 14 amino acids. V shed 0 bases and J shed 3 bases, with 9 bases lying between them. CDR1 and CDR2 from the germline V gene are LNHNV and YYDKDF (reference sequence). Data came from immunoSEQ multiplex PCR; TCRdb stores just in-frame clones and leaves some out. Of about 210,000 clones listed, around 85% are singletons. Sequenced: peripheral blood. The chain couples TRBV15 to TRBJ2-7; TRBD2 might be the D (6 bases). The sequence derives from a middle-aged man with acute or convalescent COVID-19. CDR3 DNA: TGTGCCACCAGCAGAGATTGGGGGGTCTACGAGCAGTACTTC. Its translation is CATSRDWGVYEQYF.